Here is one T cell receptor (beta chain) with its context. This clonotype was observed a handful of times. Its antigen has not been determined. No base quality information exists; no much larger clone differs at one position. Donors were 39 systemically healthy Caucasian individuals from Russia aged roughly 6 to 95 years. Ten milliliters of peripheral blood were drawn from each donor into EDTA-treated Vacutainer tubes. Ficoll-Paque density-gradient centrifugation was used to isolate PBMCs, with at least 7 million per sample. Total RNA, at least 6 micrograms per sample, was extracted from PBMCs with Trizol reagent. For every donor, flow cytometry on a PBMC aliquot measured the percentage of naive CD45RAhigh/CD27high T cells. The library was obtained by 5' RACE. Sequenced on an Illumina HiSeq 2500. The second PCR ran for roughly 6 to 11 cycles and used a J-beta primer mix along with a sample-barcoded 5' primer. A template-switch 5' adaptor carrying 12 random nucleotides introduced a unique molecular identifier onto each TCR beta cDNA molecule. Each sample yielded at least 3 million CDR3-containing paired-end reads. The Mint cDNA synthesis kit, primed by a TRBC-specific oligonucleotide, was used to synthesize first-strand cDNA from all RNA. All cDNA was treated with uracil-DNA glycosylase and then went through a first 18-cycle PCR with the universal primers M1SS and BC2_uni_R. The source study handled its data this way. Each sample was normalized by randomly selecting 1 million high-quality reads, each carrying a distinct molecular identifier. Reads sharing molecular identifiers were discarded rather than binned into consensus sequences. CDR3 identification, clonotype clustering and error correction used MiTCR with a Q25 quality threshold and the strictest error-elimination algorithm. Lower-bound total TCR beta diversity was estimated with a nonparametric unseen species model using Euler transformation. TCRdb reran the public reads through fastp at Q25 and MiXCR, keeping productive beta chains. Under each unique CDR3 protein, matching rows form one entry showing the most common genes and DNA. TCRdb, not the original authors, processed these V and J calls. Recorded for this sample are over a million distinct CDR3 sequences; around 59% of them occurred a single time. The ten biggest clones cover 5.5% to 8% of the sample.

The sample belongs to a study of blood T cells in healthy people across ages (dated by TCRdb to between 2015 and 2017). In terms of the full investigation: In model experiments, roughly one uniquely barcoded TCR beta cDNA molecule per two T cells was captured by template switching. Donors of different ages were randomly distributed across sequencing lanes to avoid experimental bias. Donors were grouped into four age groups: young (average roughly 15 years), middle-aged (39), aged (roughly 62) and long-lived (just over 80). The study analyzed two additional independent replicas of 1 million unique cDNA reads from the same blood draw for two donors, one aged 18 to 29 and one aged 80 or older. Using deep sequencing normalized with unique cDNA molecular identifiers, the study measured how TCR beta repertoire diversity changes with age. General findings and caveats noted by the study authors: Estimates of total diversity based on one million sequenced T cells were regarded as lower bounds and as underestimates. Because profiling used bulk unsorted PBMCs, naive and antigen-experienced compartments could not be compared conclusively. Observed TCR beta diversity per million T cells fell roughly linearly with age, and a significant reduction was already apparent by age roughly 40. The long-lived group showed more naive CD4+ T cells, fewer expanded clones and increased TCR diversity than the aged group, suggesting age selection. The CMV infection status of donors was not known, potentially confounding age-related changes in expanded clonotypes. There was a strong correlation between observed TCR beta diversity and the percentage of naive T cells measured by flow cytometry.

Sequencing was performed on blood. The sequence derives from a man younger than 35 in good health.

The CDR3 region reads CASSFWTSGGADTQYF. The nucleotide sequence is given as TGTGCCAGCAGTTTCTGGACTAGCGGGGGGGCAGATACGCAGTATTTT. The rearrangement combines TRBV28 with TRBJ2-3; the junction holds 15 bases that match TRBD2. The junction shows trimming of 3 bases on V and 4 bases on J, and the gene matches do not reach 2 bases of it. The CDR3 numbers 16 residues from cysteine through phenylalanine. CDR3 DNA is the only sequence kept; it has 48 bases, read in frame from the first base. Per the germline V gene, MDHEN is the CDR1 and SYDVKM is the CDR2.